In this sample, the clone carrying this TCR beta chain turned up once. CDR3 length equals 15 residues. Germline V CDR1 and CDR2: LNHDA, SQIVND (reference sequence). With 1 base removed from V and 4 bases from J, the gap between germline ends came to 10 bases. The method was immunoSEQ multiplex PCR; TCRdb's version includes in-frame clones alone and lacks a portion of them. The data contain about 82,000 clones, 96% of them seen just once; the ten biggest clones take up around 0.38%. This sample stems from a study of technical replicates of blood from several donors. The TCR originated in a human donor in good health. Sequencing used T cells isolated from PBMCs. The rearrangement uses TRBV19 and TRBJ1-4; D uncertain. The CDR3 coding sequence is TGTGCCAGTAGTATAGGAGGGAGGAATAATGAAAAACTGTTTTTT. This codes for CASSIGGRNNEKLFF.